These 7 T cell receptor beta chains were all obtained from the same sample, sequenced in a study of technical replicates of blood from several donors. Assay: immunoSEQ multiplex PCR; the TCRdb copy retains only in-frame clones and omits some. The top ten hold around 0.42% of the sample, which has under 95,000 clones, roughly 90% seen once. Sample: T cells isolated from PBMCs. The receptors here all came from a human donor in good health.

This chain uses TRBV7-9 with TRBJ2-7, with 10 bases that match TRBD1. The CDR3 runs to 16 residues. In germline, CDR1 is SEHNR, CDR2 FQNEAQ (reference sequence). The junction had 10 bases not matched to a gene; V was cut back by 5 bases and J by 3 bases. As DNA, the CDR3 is TGTGCCAGCAGCCCAACTTCGGGACAGGGGATCTACGAGCAGTACTTC. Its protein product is CASSPTSGQGIYEQYF.

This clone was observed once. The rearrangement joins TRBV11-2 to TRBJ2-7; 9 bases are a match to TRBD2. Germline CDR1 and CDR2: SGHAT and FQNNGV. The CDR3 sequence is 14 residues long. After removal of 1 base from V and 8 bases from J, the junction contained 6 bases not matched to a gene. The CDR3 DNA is TGTGCCAGCAGCTTAGCAACTAGCGGGTATCAGCAGTACTTC. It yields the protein CASSLATSGYQQYF.

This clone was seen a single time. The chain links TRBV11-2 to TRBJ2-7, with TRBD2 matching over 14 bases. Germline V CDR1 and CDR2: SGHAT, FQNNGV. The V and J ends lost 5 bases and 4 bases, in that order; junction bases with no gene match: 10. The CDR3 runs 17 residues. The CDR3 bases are TGTGCCAGCAGCCCTACCGGGACTAGCGGGAGTAGATACGAGCAGTACTTC. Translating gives CASSPTGTSGSRYEQYF. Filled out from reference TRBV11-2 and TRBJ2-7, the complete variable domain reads EAGVAQSPRYKIIEKRQSVAFWCNPISGHATLYWYQQILGQGPKLLIQFQNNGVVDDSQLPKDRFSAERLKGVDSTLKIQPAKLEDSAVYLCASSPTGTSGSRYEQYFGPGTRLTVT.

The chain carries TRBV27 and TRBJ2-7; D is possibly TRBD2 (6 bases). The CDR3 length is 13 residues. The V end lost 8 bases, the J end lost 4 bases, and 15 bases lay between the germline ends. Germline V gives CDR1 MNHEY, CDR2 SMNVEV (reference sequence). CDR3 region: CASSGGPIYEQYF. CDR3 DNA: TGTGCCAGCTCCGGAGGGCCGATTTACGAGCAGTACTTC.

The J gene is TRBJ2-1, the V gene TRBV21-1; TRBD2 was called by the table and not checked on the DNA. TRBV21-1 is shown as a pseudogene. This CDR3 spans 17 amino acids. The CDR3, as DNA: TGTGCCAGCAGCAAAAAGGGGGGAGGGAGCTCCTACAATGAGCAGTTCTTC. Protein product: CASSKKGGGSSYNEQFF.

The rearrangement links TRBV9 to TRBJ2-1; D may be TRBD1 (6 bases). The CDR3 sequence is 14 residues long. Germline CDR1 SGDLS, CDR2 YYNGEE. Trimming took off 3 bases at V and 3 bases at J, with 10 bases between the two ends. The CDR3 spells CASSEGRGYNEQFF. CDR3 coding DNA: TGTGCCAGCAGCGAAGGCAGGGGCTACAATGAGCAGTTCTTC.

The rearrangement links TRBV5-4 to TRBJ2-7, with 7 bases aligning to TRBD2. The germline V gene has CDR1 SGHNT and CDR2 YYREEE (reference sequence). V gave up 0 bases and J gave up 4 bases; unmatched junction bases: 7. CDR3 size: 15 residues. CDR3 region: CASSLEYGGGYEQYF. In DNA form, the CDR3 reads TGTGCCAGCAGCTTGGAATATGGGGGGGGTTACGAGCAGTACTTC.